This TCR beta chain was found in a study of blood T cell repertoires in COVID-19. The CDR3 is 15 amino acids. V lost 3 bases to trimming and J lost 8 bases, with 19 bases between them. The V gene's germline CDR1 is SNHLY and CDR2 FYNNEI. This clone was seen a single time. The method was immunoSEQ multiplex PCR; TCRdb's version includes in-frame clones alone and lacks a portion of them. The sample holds nearly 250,000 clones, 70% to 90% seen once. Enrolled through a virtual design, the participants were between 18 and 89 years of age and came from roughly 22 US areas. The origin of this receptor is a woman between 50 and 59 years old with acute COVID-19. Input material: PBMCs or T cells enriched from blood (not recorded which). J is TRBJ1-2 and V is TRBV2; D gene uncertain. Here the CDR3 reads CASSDGGSRLEGYTF. In nucleotides, the CDR3 is TGTGCCAGCAGTGATGGAGGTAGCAGGCTCGAGGGCTACACCTTC.